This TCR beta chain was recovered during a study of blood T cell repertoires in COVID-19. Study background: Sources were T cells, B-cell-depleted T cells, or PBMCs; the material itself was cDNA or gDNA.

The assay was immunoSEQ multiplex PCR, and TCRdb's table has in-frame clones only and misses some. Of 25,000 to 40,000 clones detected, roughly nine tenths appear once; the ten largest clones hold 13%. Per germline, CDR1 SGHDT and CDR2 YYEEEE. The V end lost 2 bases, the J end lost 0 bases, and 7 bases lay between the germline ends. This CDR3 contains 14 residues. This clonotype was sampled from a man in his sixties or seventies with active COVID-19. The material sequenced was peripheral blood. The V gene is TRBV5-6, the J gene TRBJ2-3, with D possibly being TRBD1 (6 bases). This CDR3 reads CASSFGTSTDTQYF. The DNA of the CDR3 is TGTGCCAGCAGCTTTGGGACAAGCACAGATACGCAGTATTTT. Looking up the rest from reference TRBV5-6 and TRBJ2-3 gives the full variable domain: DAGVTQSPTHLIKTRGQQVTLRCSPKSGHDTVSWYQQALGQGPQFIFQYYEEEERQRGNFPDRFSGHQFPNYSSELNVNALLLGDSALYLCASSFGTSTDTQYFGPGTRLTVL.